A selection of T cell receptor beta chains follows, all from one sample in a study of beta chain features in type 1 diabetes. Sequencing used immunoSEQ multiplex PCR; TCRdb keeps in-frame clones, though not all of them. This sample has around 300,000 clones, with approximately 10% found just once. Specimen: naive CD4+ T cells from blood. The source is a woman younger than 45 in good health. Both conserved end residues are part of each CDR3. D genes are given only for firm matches. Clone size is stated in some rows and not others, as once, few, many or a class when expanded.

J | size | length | V | D | CDR3 | DNA
TRBJ2-5 | NA | 16 | TRBV5-4 | TRBD2 | CASSTLLAGEQETQYF | TGTGCCAGCAGCACCTTACTAGCGGGGGAGCAAGAGACCCAGTACTTC
TRBJ2-7 | few | 14 | TRBV5-6 | TRBD1 | CASRPGQADYEQYF | TGTGCCAGCAGACCGGGACAGGCGGACTACGAGCAGTACTTC
TRBJ2-1 | once | 16 | TRBV5-5 | TRBD2 | CASSPMTSGANNEQFF | TGTGCCAGCAGCCCGATGACTAGCGGGGCCAACAATGAGCAGTTCTTC
TRBJ1-5 | NA | 15 | TRBV6-5 | TRBD1 | CASRRTGQRDQPQHF | TGTGCCAGCAGAAGGACGGGACAGCGTGATCAGCCCCAGCATTTT
TRBJ1-5 | few | 14 | TRBV27 | NA | CASRTAGINQPQHF | TGTGCCAGCCGGACAGCCGGGATCAATCAGCCCCAGCATTTT
TRBJ2-7 | NA | 13 | TRBV2 | TRBD2 | CASSVASGRVQYF | TGTGCCAGCAGTGTTGCTAGCGGGAGGGTGCAGTACTTC
TRBJ1-1 | NA | 16 | TRBV15 | NA | CATSRAMTVAATEAFF | TGTGCCACCAGCAGAGCTATGACAGTTGCGGCCACTGAAGCTTTCTTT
TRBJ2-7 | few | 15 | TRBV28 | NA | CASSFPDRRTLEQYF | TGTGCCAGCAGTTTTCCCGACAGGCGGACCTTGGAGCAGTACTTC
TRBJ1-2 | few | 13 | TRBV2 | NA | CASSGPSTSGYTF | TGTGCCAGCAGTGGCCCATCCACTAGTGGCTACACCTTC
TRBJ2-1 | NA | 11 | TRBV7-2 | NA | CASSIVSEQFF | TGTGCCAGCAGCATAGTCAGTGAGCAGTTCTTC
TRBJ2-2 | NA | 17 | TRBV7-8 | NA | CASSSRFGTGNTGELFF | TGTGCCAGCAGTTCTCGATTCGGGACTGGGAACACCGGGGAGCTGTTTTTT
TRBJ1-5 | few | 16 | TRBV2 | TRBD1 | CASSLDRVISNQPQHF | TGTGCCAGCAGCCTCGACAGGGTAATCAGCAATCAGCCCCAGCATTTT
TRBJ2-7 | few | 16 | TRBV7-2 | TRBD2 | CASSYLTGTRSYEQYF | TGTGCCAGCAGCTACTTAACCGGGACTAGGTCCTACGAGCAGTACTTC
TRBJ2-1 | few | 13 | TRBV7-8 | NA | CASSLDRGQEQFF | TGTGCCAGCAGCTTAGATAGGGGCCAAGAGCAGTTCTTC
TRBJ2-3 | NA | 16 | TRBV25-1 | TRBD1 | CASRAGTGSSTDTQYF | TGTGCCAGCAGGGCCGGGACAGGGTCTAGCACAGATACGCAGTATTTT
TRBJ2-5 | few | 15 | TRBV7-9 | NA | CASSSRDSPEETQYF | TGTGCCAGCAGCTCGAGGGACTCTCCGGAGGAGACCCAGTACTTC
TRBJ2-7 | NA | 15 | TRBV28 | TRBD1 | CASSSTGGPSYEQYF | TGTGCCAGCAGTTCTACAGGGGGCCCTTCCTACGAGCAGTACTTC
TRBJ2-1 | few | 14 | TRBV11-2 | NA | CASSSLSGNNEQFF | TGTGCCAGCAGCTCTCTTAGCGGTAACAATGAGCAGTTCTTC
TRBJ2-1 | NA | 12 | TRBV28 | TRBD2 | CASSGAGDEQFF | TGTGCCAGCAGCGGGGCGGGGGATGAGCAGTTCTTC
TRBJ2-1 | few | 13 | TRBV6-5 | TRBD2 | CASTSGTYNEQFF | TGTGCCAGCACAAGCGGGACCTACAATGAGCAGTTCTTC
TRBJ2-2 | few | 16 | TRBV5-1 | TRBD2 | CASSILAGRNTGELFF | TGCGCCAGCAGTATCCTAGCGGGGCGGAACACCGGGGAGCTGTTTTTT
TRBJ1-2 | NA | 13 | TRBV7-3 | NA | CASSLNSNYGYTF | TGTGCCAGCAGCTTAAACAGTAACTATGGCTACACCTTC
TRBJ2-5 | NA | 14 | TRBV6-1 | NA | CASSEAAQHAAQYF | TGTGCCAGCAGTGAAGCGGCCCAGCACGCGGCCCAGTACTTC
TRBJ2-7 | few | 11 | TRBV20-1 | NA | CSAAGPYEQYF | TGCAGCGCCGCGGGTCCCTACGAGCAGTACTTC
TRBJ2-5 | NA | 16 | TRBV27 | TRBD2 | CASSLEGGRALGTQYF | TGTGCCAGCAGTTTAGAGGGCGGGAGGGCCCTCGGGACCCAGTACTTC
TRBJ2-1 | few | 15 | TRBV9 | TRBD2 | CASSVSGNRHNEQFF | TGTGCCAGCAGCGTTAGCGGGAACCGTCACAATGAGCAGTTCTTC
TRBJ1-5 | NA | 15 | TRBV25-1 | NA | CASSGHQVSNQPQHF | TGTGCCAGCAGTGGCCATCAGGTCAGCAATCAGCCCCAGCATTTT
TRBJ2-5 | few | 14 | TRBV18 | TRBD2 | CASSSTSGQETQYF | TGTGCCAGCTCATCGACTAGCGGCCAAGAGACCCAGTACTTC